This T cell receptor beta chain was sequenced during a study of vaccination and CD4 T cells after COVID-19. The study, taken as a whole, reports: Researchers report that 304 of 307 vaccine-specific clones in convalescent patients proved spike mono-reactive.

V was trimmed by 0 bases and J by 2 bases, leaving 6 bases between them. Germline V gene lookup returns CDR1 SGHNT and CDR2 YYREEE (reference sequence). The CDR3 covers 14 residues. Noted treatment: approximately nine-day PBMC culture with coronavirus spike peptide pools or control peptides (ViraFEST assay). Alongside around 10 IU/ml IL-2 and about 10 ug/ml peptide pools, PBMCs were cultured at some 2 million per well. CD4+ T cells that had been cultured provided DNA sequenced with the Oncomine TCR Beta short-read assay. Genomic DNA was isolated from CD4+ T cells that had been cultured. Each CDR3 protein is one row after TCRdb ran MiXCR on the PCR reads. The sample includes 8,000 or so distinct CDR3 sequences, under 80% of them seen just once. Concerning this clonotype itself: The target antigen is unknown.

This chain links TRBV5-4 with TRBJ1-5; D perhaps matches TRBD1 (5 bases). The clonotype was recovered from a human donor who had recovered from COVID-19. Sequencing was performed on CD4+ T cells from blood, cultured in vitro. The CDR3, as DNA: TGTGCCAGCAGCTTGGGCAGGGGCAATCAGCCCCAGCATTTT. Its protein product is CASSLGRGNQPQHF.